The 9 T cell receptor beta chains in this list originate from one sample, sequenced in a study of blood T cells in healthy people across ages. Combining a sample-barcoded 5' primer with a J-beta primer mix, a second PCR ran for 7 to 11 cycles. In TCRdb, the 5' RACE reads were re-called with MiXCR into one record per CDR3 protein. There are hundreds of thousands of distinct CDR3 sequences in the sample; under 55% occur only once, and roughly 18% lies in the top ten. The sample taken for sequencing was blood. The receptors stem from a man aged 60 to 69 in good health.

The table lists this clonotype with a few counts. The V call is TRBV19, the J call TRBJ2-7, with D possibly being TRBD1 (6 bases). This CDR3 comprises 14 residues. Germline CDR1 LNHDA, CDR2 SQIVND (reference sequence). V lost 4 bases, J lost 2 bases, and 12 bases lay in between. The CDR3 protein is CASSSRDKPYEQYF. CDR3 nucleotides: TGTGCCAGTAGTAGCCGGGACAAGCCCTACGAGCAGTACTTC.

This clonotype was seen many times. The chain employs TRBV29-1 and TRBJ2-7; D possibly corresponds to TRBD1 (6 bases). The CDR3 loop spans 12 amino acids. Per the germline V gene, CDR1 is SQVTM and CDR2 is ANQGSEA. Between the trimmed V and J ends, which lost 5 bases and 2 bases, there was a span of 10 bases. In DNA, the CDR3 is TGCAGCGTTTCATCAGGGGCCTACGAGCAGTACTTC. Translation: CSVSSGAYEQYF.

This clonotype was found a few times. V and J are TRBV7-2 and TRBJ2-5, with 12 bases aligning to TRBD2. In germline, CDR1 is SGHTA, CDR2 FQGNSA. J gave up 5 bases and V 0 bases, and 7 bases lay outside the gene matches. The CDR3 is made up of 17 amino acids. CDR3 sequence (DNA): TGTGCCAGCAGCTTAGCCCCCGGACTAGCGGGGAGGGAGACCCAGTACTTC. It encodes CASSLAPGLAGRETQYF.

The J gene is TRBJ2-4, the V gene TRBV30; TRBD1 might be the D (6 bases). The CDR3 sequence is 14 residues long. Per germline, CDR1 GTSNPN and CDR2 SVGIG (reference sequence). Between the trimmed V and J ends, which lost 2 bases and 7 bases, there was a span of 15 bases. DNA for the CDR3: TGTGCCTGGAGTCGATCACAGGGTTTGAACATTCAGTACTTC. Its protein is CAWSRSQGLNIQYF.

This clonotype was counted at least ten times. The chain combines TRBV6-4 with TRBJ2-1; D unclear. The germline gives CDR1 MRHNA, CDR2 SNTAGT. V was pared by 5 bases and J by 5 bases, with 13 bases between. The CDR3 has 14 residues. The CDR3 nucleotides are TGTGCCAGCAGTCTTCATCACCCAAACAATGAGCAGTTCTTC. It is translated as CASSLHHPNNEQFF.

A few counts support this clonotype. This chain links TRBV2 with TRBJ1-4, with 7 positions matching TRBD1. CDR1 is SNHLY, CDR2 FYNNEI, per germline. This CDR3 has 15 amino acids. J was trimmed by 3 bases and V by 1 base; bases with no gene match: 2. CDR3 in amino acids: CASSEGGQPNEKLFF. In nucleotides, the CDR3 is TGTGCCAGCAGTGAAGGGGGACAGCCTAATGAAAAACTGTTTTTT.

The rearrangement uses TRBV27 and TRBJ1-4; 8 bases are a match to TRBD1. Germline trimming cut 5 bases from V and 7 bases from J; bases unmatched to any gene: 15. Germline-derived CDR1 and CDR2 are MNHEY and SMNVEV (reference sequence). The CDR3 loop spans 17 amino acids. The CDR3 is CASSLRPYRGAGEKLFF. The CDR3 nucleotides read TGTGCCAGCAGTCTCCGACCCTACAGGGGGGCTGGTGAAAAACTGTTTTTT.

Written as DNA, the CDR3 is TGTGCCAGCAGTGTGGACAGGGTCACTCAAGAGACCCAGTACTTC. It yields the protein CASSVDRVTQETQYF. The rearrangement joins TRBV6-1 to TRBJ2-5; 8 bases fit TRBD1. Germline V lookup: CDR1 MNHNS, CDR2 SASEGT. The CDR3 is 15 residues long. After removal of 4 bases from V and 2 bases from J, the junction contained 6 bases not matched to a gene.

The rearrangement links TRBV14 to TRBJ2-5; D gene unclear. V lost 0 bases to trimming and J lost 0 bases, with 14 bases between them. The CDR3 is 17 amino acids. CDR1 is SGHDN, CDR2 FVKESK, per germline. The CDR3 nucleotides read TGTGCCAGCAGCCAAGATGGGTTCGTCGGGTACCAAGAGACCCAGTACTTC. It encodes CASSQDGFVGYQETQYF.